One and the same sample provided the 32 T cell receptor beta chains below, sequenced in a study of blood T cell repertoires in COVID-19. TCRdb keeps only in-frame clones here, not all; method: immunoSEQ multiplex PCR. The profile shows tens of thousands of clones, roughly 90% of them singletons. Sequencing was performed on peripheral blood. The receptors derive from a human donor in a cohort sampled during active COVID-19.

This chain joins TRBV13 and TRBJ2-7; TRBD2 agrees at 8 bases. Trimming took 2 bases from V and 9 from J; bases not matched to a gene: 12. CDR3 length equals 15 residues. The germline V gene encodes CDR1 PRHDT and CDR2 FYEKMQ (reference sequence). In nucleotides, the CDR3 is TGTGCCAGCAGCTTAAGTACCCGGGGGGGCCCCCCGCAGTACTTC. Its translation: CASSLSTRGGPPQYF.

The chain joins TRBV6-6 to TRBJ2-7; the match to TRBD2 covers 8 bases. Germline CDR1 and CDR2: MNHNY and SVGAGI (reference sequence). The CDR3 is made up of 13 amino acids. V was clipped by 5 bases and J by 3 bases; unmatched bases: 3. CDR3 in amino acids: CASSLSGGYEQYF. The CDR3 nucleotides are TGTGCCAGCAGTCTAAGCGGGGGCTACGAGCAGTACTTC.

This chain links TRBV6-5 with TRBJ1-1, with 8 nucleotides matching TRBD1. The CDR3 loop spans 15 amino acids. Germline values: CDR1 MNHEY, CDR2 SVGAGI. The trim removed 2 bases at V and 1 base at J, leaving 3 bases unmatched. CDR3 sequence reads: CASSYDGTGNTEAFF. DNA of the CDR3: TGTGCCAGCAGTTACGACGGGACAGGGAACACTGAAGCTTTCTTT.

J is TRBJ1-5 and V is TRBV30, with 7 bases lining up with TRBD1. Germline trimming cut 0 bases from V and 0 bases from J; bases unmatched to any gene: 11. Looked up from germline, CDR1 is GTSNPN and CDR2 is SVGIG (reference sequence). CDR3 size: 18 residues. In nucleotides, the CDR3 is TGTGCCTGGAGTGTACTCCGGACAGGCGTCTATAGCAATCAGCCCCAGCATTTT. Amino acids: CAWSVLRTGVYSNQPQHF.

The chain employs TRBV2 and TRBJ2-7; the D is unclear. The ends were cut back, 3 bases at V and 6 bases at J, with 9 bases in the middle. Germline CDR1 is SNHLY and CDR2 is FYNNEI. This CDR3 is 12 amino acids long. The chain's CDR3 is CASSDHAIEQYF. In DNA, the CDR3 is TGTGCCAGCAGTGACCACGCGATCGAGCAGTACTTC.

V is TRBV6-6 and J is TRBJ2-7, with 7 bases lining up with TRBD2. J lost 0 bases, V lost 0 bases, and 2 bases had no gene match. CDR3 length: 15 residues. Germline CDR1 and CDR2: MNHNY and SVGAGI (reference sequence). The CDR3 DNA reads TGTGCCAGCAGTTACTCGGGCGGGGGCTCCTACGAGCAGTACTTC. Encoded protein: CASSYSGGGSYEQYF.

This chain connects TRBV6-6 to TRBJ2-7, with 10 nucleotides matching TRBD1. Germline CDR1 MNHNY, CDR2 SVGAGI (reference sequence). CDR3 length: 16 amino acids. With V trimmed by 4 bases and J by 0 bases, 6 bases remained unmatched. The CDR3 DNA follows: TGTGCCAGCAGTTTGCACCGGGACAGGGGCTCCTACGAGCAGTACTTC. Translating it yields CASSLHRDRGSYEQYF.

The chain has TRBV19 and TRBJ2-2; D gene uncertain. CDR1 LNHDA and CDR2 SQIVND come from the germline V gene (reference sequence). Trimming shortened V by 3 bases and J by 3 bases, and 14 bases separated the two germline ends. This CDR3 is 16 amino acids long. The CDR3 sequence is CASSISAIRYTGELFF. Here the CDR3 DNA reads TGTGCCAGTAGTATCAGTGCAATCAGGTACACCGGGGAGCTGTTTTTT.

The chain joins TRBV10-3 to TRBJ2-1; 9 bases agree with TRBD1. The length of the CDR3 is 13 residues. Germline V lookup: CDR1 ENHRY, CDR2 SYGVKD. V dropped 5 bases and J dropped 7; count of bases not matched to a gene: 3. CDR3 nucleotides: TGTGCCATCAGTCCGACAGGGGGGAATGAGCAGTTCTTC. The encoded protein is CAISPTGGNEQFF.

This clone was observed a few times. The CDR3 is CASSLTSGRLGGKNGTQYF. The CDR3, as DNA: TGTGCCAGCAGTCTGACTAGCGGGAGGTTAGGGGGGAAGAATGGGACCCAGTACTTC. The chain has TRBV6-2 or TRBV6-3 and TRBJ2-5, with 13 bases fitting TRBD2. CDR1 is MNHEY, CDR2 SVGEGT, per germline. Germline trimming cut 5 bases from V and 7 bases from J; bases unmatched to any gene: 19. The CDR3 runs 19 residues.

This rearrangement joins TRBV28 to TRBJ2-4, with TRBD1 matching 9 bases. The ends lost 1 base at V and 8 bases at J; junction bases unmatched: 9. Germline CDR1 reads MDHEN; CDR2 reads SYDVKM. The CDR3 length is 16 residues. This CDR3 is CASSLSGTGFFDIQYF. The CDR3, as DNA: TGTGCCAGCAGTTTATCTGGGACAGGGTTTTTTGACATTCAGTACTTC. Full variable domain (rest looked up from reference TRBV28 and TRBJ2-4): DVKVTQSSRYLVKRTGEKVFLECVQDMDHENMFWYRQDPGLGLRLIYFSYDVKMKEKGDIPEGYSVSREKKERFSLILESASTNQTSMYLCASSLSGTGFFDIQYFGAGTRLSVL.

The chain combines TRBV10-2 with TRBJ2-2, with TRBD2 matching over 8 bases. This CDR3 comprises 15 residues. Germline loops: CDR1 WSHSY, CDR2 SAAADI. Trimming removed 6 bases from V and 5 bases from J; junction bases left unmatched: 8. This CDR3 reads CASRTSGGGTGELFF. In DNA form, the CDR3 reads TGCGCCAGCAGGACGAGCGGGGGAGGTACCGGGGAGCTGTTTTTT.

The rearrangement links TRBV19 to TRBJ2-2; 10 bases align to TRBD1. The trim removed 8 bases at V and 5 bases at J, leaving 8 bases unmatched. Germline CDR1 reads LNHDA; CDR2 reads SQIVND (reference sequence). The CDR3 extends over 15 amino acids. CDR3 protein: CASYTRDRGTGELFF. CDR3 coding DNA: TGTGCCAGTTACACCCGGGACAGGGGAACCGGGGAGCTGTTTTTT.

This clone is a singleton in its sample. The rearrangement links TRBV6-2 or TRBV6-3 to TRBJ2-7; 14 positions match TRBD2. The CDR3 extends over 14 amino acids. J gave up 5 bases and V 5 bases, and 2 bases lay outside the gene matches. Germline V gene lookup returns CDR1 MNHEY and CDR2 SVGEGT. The CDR3 DNA sequence: TGTGCCAGCAGTCAGGGACTAGCGGGGGACGAGCAGTACTTC. Translated: CASSQGLAGDEQYF.

The V call is TRBV19, the J call TRBJ2-1; D is undetermined. Trimming cost V 0 bases and J 0 bases, with 12 bases left between them. The germline CDR1 and CDR2 sequences are LNHDA and SQIVND (reference sequence). This CDR3 is 17 amino acids long. The CDR3 DNA reads TGTGCCAGTAGTATAGAGGGCTACCCGAGCTCCTACAATGAGCAGTTCTTC. Its translation: CASSIEGYPSSYNEQFF.

Comments on this clone: This sample includes further DNA sequences coding for the same CDR3. The chain couples TRBV9 to TRBJ1-1; TRBD1 is a possible D gene (6 bases). V lost 0 bases and J 4 bases, leaving 10 bases between the germline ends. Germline loops: CDR1 SGDLS, CDR2 YYNGEE. The CDR3 sequence is 14 residues long. This chain's CDR3 is CASSVGGGGTEAFF. The CDR3, as DNA: TGTGCCAGCAGCGTAGGAGGGGGGGGCACTGAAGCTTTCTTT.

The chain links TRBV5-4 to TRBJ1-1, with 7 bases that match TRBD1. Per the germline V gene, CDR1 is SGHNT and CDR2 is YYREEE (reference sequence). J lost 0 bases, V lost 0 bases, and 5 bases had no gene match. This CDR3 has 16 amino acids. For the CDR3, the DNA is TGTGCCAGCAGCTTGGGGGACAGTACTTTGAACACTGAAGCTTTCTTT. This gives the protein CASSLGDSTLNTEAFF.

DNA for the CDR3: TGCGCCAGCAGCTTGGCCGGGACTAGCGGCCCCACAGATACGCAGTATTTT. Protein product: CASSLAGTSGPTDTQYF. The chain couples TRBV5-1 to TRBJ2-3; 11 nucleotides match TRBD2. This CDR3 contains 17 residues. Trimming removed 0 bases from V and 2 bases from J; junction bases left unmatched: 5. Germline CDR1 is SGHRS and CDR2 is YFSETQ.

This sequence joins TRBV18 and TRBJ2-3; D is ambiguous. Germline V CDR1 and CDR2: KGHSH, LQKENI. The CDR3 consists of 14 residues. V gave up 1 base and J gave up 2 bases, with 7 bases separating them. The CDR3 bases are TGTGCCAGCTCACCACTCACAGACACAGATACGCAGTATTTT. Amino acid sequence: CASSPLTDTDTQYF. The entire variable domain, with the rest obtained from reference TRBV18 and TRBJ2-3, is as follows: NAGVMQNPRHLVRRRGQEARLRCSPMKGHSHVYWYRQLPEEGLKFMVYLQKENIIDESGMPKERFSAEFPKEGPSILRIQQVVRGDSAAYFCASSPLTDTDTQYFGPGTRLTVL.

This clone has only one observation. This chain joins TRBV9 and TRBJ2-3, with 10 bases matching TRBD1. Germline CDR1 and CDR2: SGDLS and YYNGEE. The CDR3 covers 16 residues. V dropped 4 bases and J dropped 3; count of bases not matched to a gene: 8. The CDR3 DNA reads as TGTGCCAGCAGCACCCCGGGACAGGGGACGACAGATACGCAGTATTTT. It specifies CASSTPGQGTTDTQYF.

The chain carries TRBV7-7 and TRBJ2-7; D might be TRBD1 (6 bases). The CDR3 extends over 15 amino acids. The V gene lost 1 base and the J gene lost 6 bases, with 16 bases spanning the gap. Looked up from germline, CDR1 is SSHAT and CDR2 is FNYEAQ (reference sequence). CDR3 protein: CASSLGVRGLSEQYF. CDR3 DNA: TGTGCCAGCAGCTTAGGGGTAAGGGGGTTGAGCGAGCAGTACTTC.

The chain recombines TRBV29-1 with TRBJ2-3; no definite D call. CDR1 and CDR2 from the germline V gene are SQVTM and ANQGSEA. CDR3 length: 14 amino acids. Deletions cut 4 bases from V and 0 bases from J, with 11 bases between. CDR3 DNA: TGCAGCGTTGTGGAGTCCTCTAGCACAGATACGCAGTATTTT. This encodes CSVVESSSTDTQYF.

There are a few counts of this clone. V usage is TRBV6-2 or TRBV6-3 and J usage is TRBJ2-1; D is unclear. From germline, CDR1 is MNHEY and CDR2 SVGEGT. The CDR3 has 12 amino acids. V was shortened by 2 bases and J by 9 bases, with 8 bases between the two germline ends. In nucleotides, the CDR3 is TGTGCCAGCAGTTACACACCCAGTGAGCAGTTCTTC. It yields the protein CASSYTPSEQFF.

The chain has TRBV4-2 and TRBJ2-1, with D perhaps TRBD2 (5 bases). With 4 bases removed from V and 0 bases from J, the gap between germline ends came to 19 bases. The CDR3 runs to 18 residues. Germline values: CDR1 LGHNA, CDR2 YNFKEQ. CDR3 sequence: CASSPSPGLGSSYNEQFF. CDR3 DNA sequence: TGTGCCAGCAGCCCTTCCCCTGGACTGGGGAGCTCCTACAATGAGCAGTTCTTC.

The J gene is TRBJ1-3, the V gene TRBV28; 11 positions agree with TRBD1. Germline V lookup: CDR1 MDHEN, CDR2 SYDVKM. V lost 6 bases and J lost 4; bases outside the gene matches: 5. This CDR3 is built from 15 residues. For the CDR3, the DNA is TGTGCCAGCAGCCCGGACAGGGGGCAAGGAAACACCATATATTTT. This sequence encodes CASSPDRGQGNTIYF.

J is TRBJ1-5 and V is TRBV2; D is possibly TRBD1 (6 bases). V lost 0 bases, J lost 6 bases, and 18 bases lay in between. The CDR3 is 17 amino acids. The germline gives CDR1 SNHLY, CDR2 FYNNEI. The CDR3 region has the DNA TGTGCCAGCAGTGAAGCCCCCGGACCTACAGGGAGTCAGCCCCAGCATTTT. Its translation: CASSEAPGPTGSQPQHF.

The chain recombines TRBV5-6 with TRBJ2-3, with D perhaps matching TRBD2 (7 bases). Germline loops: CDR1 SGHDT, CDR2 YYEEEE. CDR3 length equals 15 residues. Trimming pared 3 bases from V and 2 bases from J, leaving 13 bases between. The CDR3 here is CASSSLGGPTDTQYF. CDR3 coding DNA: TGTGCCAGCAGCTCCTTGGGGGGGCCCACAGATACGCAGTATTTT.

This clone was observed a single time. This chain connects TRBV9 to TRBJ2-1; a weak D match, TRBD2 (5 bases). The CDR3 runs 12 residues. CDR1 is SGDLS, CDR2 YYNGEE, per germline. Trimming took 0 bases from V and 10 from J, leaving 8 bases between them. The CDR3, as DNA: TGTGCCAGCAGCGTAGTGGCTAGCGAGCAGTTCTTC. Translated, it gives CASSVVASEQFF.

In its sample, this clone was seen once. The rearrangement joins TRBV7-9 to TRBJ1-4; D is undetermined. Trimming stripped 2 bases from V and 4 bases from J, with 11 bases between. Germline lookup yields CDR1 SEHNR and CDR2 FQNEAQ (reference sequence). This CDR3 is built from 15 residues. The CDR3 protein is CASSLTLGDNEKLFF. The DNA of the CDR3 is TGTGCCAGCAGCTTAACTCTCGGAGATAATGAAAAACTGTTTTTT.

V gene TRBV7-2 combines with J gene TRBJ2-1; a weak D match, TRBD1 (6 bases). CDR1 and CDR2 (germline): SGHTA, FQGNSA. Trimming shortened V by 1 base and J by 12 bases, and 13 bases separated the two germline ends. The CDR3 length is 13 residues. This chain's CDR3 is CASSLGTVEPQFF. The CDR3 DNA follows: TGTGCCAGCAGCTTAGGGACAGTGGAACCGCAGTTCTTC.

The chain combines TRBV18 with TRBJ1-2; D is possibly TRBD1 (6 bases). CDR1 is KGHSH and CDR2 is LQKENI in the germline V gene. Deletions cut 4 bases from V and 1 base from J, with 10 bases between. The CDR3 is made up of 14 amino acids. The CDR3 spells CASSHDRNNYGYTF. The CDR3 coding sequence is TGTGCCAGCTCACATGACAGGAATAACTATGGCTACACCTTC.

A single count supports this clone. The conserved phenylalanine or tryptophan is not found at the CDR3 terminus, so this likely reflects a read error. The DNA is omitted, as the CDR3 cannot be located on it reliably, and the CDR3 follows TCRdb's listing. This chain connects TRBV2 to TRBJ2-4; TRBD1, the D gene given by the table, was not confirmed from the DNA. In germline, CDR1 is SNHLY, CDR2 FYNNEI. The CDR3 is 11 amino acids in total, end residues counted. CDR3 residues: CASRLSGQGRL.